The source of this TCR beta chain is a study of CD8 T cells in ankylosing spondylitis (dated by TCRdb to 2016 to 2017). Background for the entire study: The study profiled T cell receptor beta repertoires in healthy donors and ankylosing spondylitis patients to find disease-linked TCR variants. The full study cohort was made up of approximately 24 ankylosing spondylitis patients and about a hundred healthy donors. Peripheral blood samples were taken, and synovial fluid was additionally collected from ankylosing spondylitis patients.

The CDR3, from cysteine to phenylalanine, totals 15 residues. The DNA shown is the 45-base CDR3, in frame from base 1. V and J are truncated by 5 bases and 5 bases respectively, leaving an intervening sequence of 16 bases. This clonotype was counted between two and nine times. Its specific antigen is unknown. No base qualities exist here, and no much larger clone lies one base off it. The study at large found these results: Some of the motif variants had been reported before in the synovial fluid and blood of reactive arthritis patients, a finding that suggests common disease-initiation mechanisms. A TCR beta motif made up of fewer than 10 highly homologous amino acid variants appeared to be characteristic of blood from ankylosing spondylitis patients. According to the report, matched synovial fluid samples from ankylosing spondylitis patients were significantly enriched for the disease-linked clones. The disease-linked clones showed a CD8+ phenotype and occurred at relatively low frequencies in peripheral blood.

Sequenced using an Illumina HiSeq 2500. Quantitative 5'-RACE with molecular barcodes was the method used to prepare the TCR beta libraries. Processing in the source paper ran as follows. A new computational method based on a probabilistic model of VDJ rearrangement was used to identify disease-linked TCR variants. TCRdb applied fastp at Q25 and MiXCR to the public reads, then kept only in-frame beta chains. Every entry covers one CDR3 protein and lists the most common genes and DNA from its rows. The V and J calls come from TCRdb's annotation, not from the publication. In this sample the table shows 380,000 or so distinct CDR3 sequences, 20% of which occur a single time. Jointly, the top ten make up roughly 13% of the sample.

Sequenced material: blood, either unsorted or a sorted T cell fraction (not recorded which). The receptor's source is a male donor with ankylosing spondylitis or in good health (not recorded which). This chain is built from TRBV12-3 or TRBV12-4 and TRBJ2-1, with TRBD1 perhaps the D gene, on 5 matching bases. CDR3 protein: CASSTGWAVNNEQFF. The DNA is as follows: TGTGCCAGCAGTACAGGCTGGGCTGTGAACAATGAGCAGTTCTTC.